This entry features one TCR beta chain sequence. Cohort assignment relied on participant-reported clinical history. A case of COVID-19 had been met by exposed participants within 2 weeks before study entry. V was pared by 0 bases and J by 1 base, with 10 bases between. The germline gives CDR1 SGHRS, CDR2 YFSETQ. CDR3 length: 15 residues. Produced via immunoSEQ multiplex PCR; TCRdb's table is partial and in-frame only. The table lists about 320,000 clones, 75% to 90% of them singletons. The sample is drawn from a study of blood T cell repertoires in COVID-19. Looking at the study overall: In each case, the material was cDNA or gDNA derived from T cells, B-cell-depleted T cells, or PBMCs.

The sequenced sample consisted of PBMCs or T cells enriched from blood (not recorded which). The chain has TRBV5-1 and TRBJ2-5, with D possibly TRBD2 on 6 matching bases. This TCR was recovered from a woman aged 30 to 39 who had been exposed to COVID-19. The CDR3: CASSLAGVTQETQYF. The CDR3 coding sequence is TGCGCCAGCAGCTTGGCGGGGGTGACCCAAGAGACCCAGTACTTC.